This T cell receptor (beta chain) was recorded in a study of OX40 agonist ivuxolimab in advanced cancers. Study in general: Dose-escalation patients' cancers were hepatocellular carcinoma, melanoma, renal cell or head and neck cancer. Findings and limits, study-wide: There were also nonresponders showing low normalized T-cell clonal expansion.

Produced via immunoSEQ multiplex PCR; TCRdb's table is partial and in-frame only. The table includes tens of thousands of clones, about 85% detected once. As to this clone: What it binds is not known.

Trimming shortened V by 0 bases and J by 0 bases, and 4 bases separated the two germline ends. Germline assignment: CDR1 SGDLS and CDR2 YYNGEE. The length of the CDR3 is 15 residues. The chain has TRBV9 and TRBJ1-6; D gene uncertain. The source of this sequence is an adult with an advanced solid tumor such as melanoma, head and neck, liver or kidney cancer. Sequenced here: CD4+ or CD8+ T cells sorted from blood, sampled in a trial of the OX40 agonist ivuxolimab. CDR3 sequence: CASSVAPSYNSPLHF. The CDR3 bases are TGTGCCAGCAGCGTAGCCCCCTCCTATAATTCACCCCTCCACTTT. The full variable domain, with the rest looked up from reference TRBV9 and TRBJ1-6, is DSGVTQTPKHLITATGQRVTLRCSPRSGDLSVYWYQQSLDQGLQFLIQYYNGEERAKGNILERFSAQQFPDLHSELNLSSLELGDSALYFCASSVAPSYNSPLHFGNGTRLTVT.